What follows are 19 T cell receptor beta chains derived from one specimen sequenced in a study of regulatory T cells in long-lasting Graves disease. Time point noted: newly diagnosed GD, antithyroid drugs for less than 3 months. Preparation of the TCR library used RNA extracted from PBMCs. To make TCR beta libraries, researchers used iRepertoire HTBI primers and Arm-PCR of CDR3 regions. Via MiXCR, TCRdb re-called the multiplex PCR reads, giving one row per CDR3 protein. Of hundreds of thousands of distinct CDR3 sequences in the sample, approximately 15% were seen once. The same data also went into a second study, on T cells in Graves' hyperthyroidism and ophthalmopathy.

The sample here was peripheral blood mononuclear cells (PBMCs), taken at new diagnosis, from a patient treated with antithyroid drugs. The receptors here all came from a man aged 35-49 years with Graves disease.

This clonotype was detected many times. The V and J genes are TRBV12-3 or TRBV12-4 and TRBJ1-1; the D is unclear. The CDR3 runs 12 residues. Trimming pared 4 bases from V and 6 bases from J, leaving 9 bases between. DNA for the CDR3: TGTGCCAGCAGTTCATCCGGGGCTGAAGCTTTCTTT. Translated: CASSSSGAEAFF.

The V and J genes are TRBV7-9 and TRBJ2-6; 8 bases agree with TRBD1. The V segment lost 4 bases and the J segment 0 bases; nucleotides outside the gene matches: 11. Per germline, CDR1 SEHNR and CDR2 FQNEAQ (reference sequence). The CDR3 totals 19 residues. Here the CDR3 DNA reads TGTGCCAGCAGCTCTCAAGGGACAGGCGACCACTCTGGGGCCAACGTCCTGACTTTC. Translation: CASSSQGTGDHSGANVLTF.

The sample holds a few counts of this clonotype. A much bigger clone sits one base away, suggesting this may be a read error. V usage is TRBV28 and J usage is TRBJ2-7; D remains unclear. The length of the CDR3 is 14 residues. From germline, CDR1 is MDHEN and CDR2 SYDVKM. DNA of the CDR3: TGTGACAGCAGTTTACAACAGTCTATATACGAGCAGTACTTC. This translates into CDSSLQQSIYEQYF.

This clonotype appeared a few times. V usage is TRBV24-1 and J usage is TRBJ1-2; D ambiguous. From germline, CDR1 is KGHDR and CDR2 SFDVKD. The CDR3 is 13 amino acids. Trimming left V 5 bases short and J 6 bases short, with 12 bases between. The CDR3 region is CATSALTGDGYTF. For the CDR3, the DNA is TGTGCCACCAGTGCCCTGACCGGAGATGGCTACACCTTC.

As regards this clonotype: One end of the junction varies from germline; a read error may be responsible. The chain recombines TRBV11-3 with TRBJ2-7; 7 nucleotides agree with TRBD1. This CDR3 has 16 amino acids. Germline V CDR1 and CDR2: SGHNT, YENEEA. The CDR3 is CACSPPSGTEGYEQYF. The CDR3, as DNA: TGTGCCTGCAGCCCCCCGTCCGGGACAGAAGGCTACGAGCAGTACTTC.

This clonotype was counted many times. Written as DNA, the CDR3 is TGCGCCAGCAGCTTGGACTCGGGTGGGAACACTGAAGCTTTCTTT. As protein: CASSLDSGGNTEAFF. The chain employs TRBV5-1 and TRBJ1-1; D is ambiguous. Germline V gene sequence: CDR1 SGHRS, CDR2 YFSETQ. This CDR3 is 15 amino acids long. The V end lost 0 bases, the J end lost 1 base, and 10 bases lay between the germline ends.

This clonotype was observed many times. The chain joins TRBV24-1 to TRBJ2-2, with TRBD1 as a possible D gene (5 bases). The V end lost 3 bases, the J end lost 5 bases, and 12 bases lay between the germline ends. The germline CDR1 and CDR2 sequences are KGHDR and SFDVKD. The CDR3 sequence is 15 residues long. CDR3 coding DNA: TGTGCCACCAGTGATCCAGGGTTTCGGACCGGGGAGCTGTTTTTT. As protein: CATSDPGFRTGELFF.

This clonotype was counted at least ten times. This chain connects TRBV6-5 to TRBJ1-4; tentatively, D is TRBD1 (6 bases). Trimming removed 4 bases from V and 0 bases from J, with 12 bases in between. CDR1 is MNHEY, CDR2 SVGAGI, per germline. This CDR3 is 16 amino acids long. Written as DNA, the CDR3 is TGTGCCAGCAGTTTAACAGGGATAGCAACTAATGAAAAACTGTTTTTT. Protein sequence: CASSLTGIATNEKLFF.

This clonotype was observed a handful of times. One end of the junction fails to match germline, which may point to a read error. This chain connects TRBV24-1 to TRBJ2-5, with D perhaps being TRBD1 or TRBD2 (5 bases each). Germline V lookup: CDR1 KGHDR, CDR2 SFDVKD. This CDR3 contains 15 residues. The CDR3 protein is CATSDPGPTQEAQYF. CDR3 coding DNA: TGTGCCACCAGTGACCCGGGACCGACACAAGAGGCCCAGTACTTC.

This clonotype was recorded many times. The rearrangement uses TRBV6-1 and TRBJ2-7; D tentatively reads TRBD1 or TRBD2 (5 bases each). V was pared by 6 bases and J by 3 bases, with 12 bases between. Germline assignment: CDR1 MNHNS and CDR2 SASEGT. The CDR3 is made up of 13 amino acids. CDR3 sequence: CASRKGPSYEQYF. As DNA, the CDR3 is TGTGCCAGCAGAAAGGGACCGAGCTACGAGCAGTACTTC.

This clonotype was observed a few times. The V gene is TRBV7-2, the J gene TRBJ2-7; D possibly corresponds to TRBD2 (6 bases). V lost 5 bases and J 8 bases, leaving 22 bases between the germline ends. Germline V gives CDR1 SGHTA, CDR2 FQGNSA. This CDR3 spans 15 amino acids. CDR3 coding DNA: TGTGCCAGCAGCCCCTCCGGGAGTCTACTTTACAAGCAGTACTTC. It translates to CASSPSGSLLYKQYF.

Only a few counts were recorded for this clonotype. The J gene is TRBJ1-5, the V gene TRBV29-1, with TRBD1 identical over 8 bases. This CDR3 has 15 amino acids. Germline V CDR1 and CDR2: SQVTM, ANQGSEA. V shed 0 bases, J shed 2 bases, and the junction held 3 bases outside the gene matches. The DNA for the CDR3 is TGCAGCGTTGAAGAAGGGACAGGCGGCAATCAGCCCCAGCATTTT. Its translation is CSVEEGTGGNQPQHF. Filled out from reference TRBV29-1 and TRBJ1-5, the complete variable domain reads SAVISQKPSRDICQRGTSLTIQCQVDSQVTMMFWYRQQPGQSLTLIATANQGSEATYESGFVIDKFPISRPNLTFSTLTVSNMSPEDSSIYLCSVEEGTGGNQPQHFGDGTRLSIL.

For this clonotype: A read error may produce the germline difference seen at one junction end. For the CDR3, the DNA is TGTGCCAGCAGGCAGGGGGCAGATACGCAGTATTTT. This sequence encodes CASRQGADTQYF. The rearrangement joins TRBV5-1 to TRBJ2-3; 7 bases fit TRBD1. Germline loops: CDR1 SGHRS, CDR2 YFSETQ. The CDR3 extends over 12 amino acids.

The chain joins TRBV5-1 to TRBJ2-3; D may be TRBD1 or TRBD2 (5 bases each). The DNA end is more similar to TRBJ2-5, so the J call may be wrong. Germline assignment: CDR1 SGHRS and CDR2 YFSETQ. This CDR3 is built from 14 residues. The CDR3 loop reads CASSLSSPRDPQYF. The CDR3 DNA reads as TGCGCCAGCAGCTTGAGCAGCCCGAGGGACCCCCAGTACTTC.

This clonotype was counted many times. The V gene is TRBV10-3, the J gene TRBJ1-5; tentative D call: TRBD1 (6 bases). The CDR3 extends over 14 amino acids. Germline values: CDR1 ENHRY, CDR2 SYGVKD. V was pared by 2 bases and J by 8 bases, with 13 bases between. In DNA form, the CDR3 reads TGTGCCATCAGTGAGGCGGGGGCCAAGGAGCCCCAGCATTTT. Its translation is CAISEAGAKEPQHF.

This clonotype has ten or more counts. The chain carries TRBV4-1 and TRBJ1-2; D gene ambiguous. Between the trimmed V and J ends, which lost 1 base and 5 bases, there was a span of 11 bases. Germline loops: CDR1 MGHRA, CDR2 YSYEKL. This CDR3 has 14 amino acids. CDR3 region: CASSQGGGLYGYTF. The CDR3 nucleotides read TGCGCCAGCAGCCAAGGAGGAGGGCTATATGGCTACACCTTC.

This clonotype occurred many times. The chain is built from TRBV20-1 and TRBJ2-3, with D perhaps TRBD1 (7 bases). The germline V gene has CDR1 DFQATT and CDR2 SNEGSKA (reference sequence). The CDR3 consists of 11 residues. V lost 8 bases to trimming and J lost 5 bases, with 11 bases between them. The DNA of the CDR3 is TGCAGTCAGGGGGGCGTAGATACGCAGTATTTT. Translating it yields CSQGGVDTQYF.

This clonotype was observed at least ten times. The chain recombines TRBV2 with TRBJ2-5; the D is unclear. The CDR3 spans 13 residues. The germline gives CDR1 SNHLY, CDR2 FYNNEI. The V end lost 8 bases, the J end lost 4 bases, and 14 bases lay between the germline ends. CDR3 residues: CASGERLRETQYF. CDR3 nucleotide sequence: TGTGCCAGCGGGGAACGGTTAAGAGAGACCCAGTACTTC.

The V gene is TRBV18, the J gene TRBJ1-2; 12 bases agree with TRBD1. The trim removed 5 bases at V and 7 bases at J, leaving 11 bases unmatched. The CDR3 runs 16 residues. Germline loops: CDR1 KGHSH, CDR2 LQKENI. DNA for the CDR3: TGTGCCAGCTCATCAACCGGGACAGGGGGCCTTAGTGGCTACACCTTC. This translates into CASSSTGTGGLSGYTF.